The 29 T cell receptor beta chains listed next were all sequenced from one sample in a study of OX40 agonist ivuxolimab in advanced cancers. Sequencing was performed with immunoSEQ multiplex PCR; in TCRdb, only in-frame clones are kept and a portion is missing. The table has about 140,000 clones, less than 95% seen once. Here the sequenced sample was CD4+ or CD8+ T cells sorted from blood, taken in a trial of the OX40 agonist ivuxolimab. Receptors were obtained from an adult with an advanced solid tumor such as melanoma, head and neck, liver or kidney cancer.

This chain links TRBV16 with TRBJ1-1; D is unresolved. Germline CDR1 reads KGHSY; CDR2 reads FQNENV. The CDR3 contains 16 residues. V was trimmed by 2 bases and J by 3 bases, leaving 16 bases between them. CDR3 DNA: TGTGCCAGCAGCCAAGAAAAGGGCCAACGGGACACTGAAGCTTTCTTT. This sequence encodes CASSQEKGQRDTEAFF.

The J gene is TRBJ2-3, the V gene TRBV6-1; no firm D call. With 7 bases removed from V and 2 bases from J, the gap between germline ends came to 10 bases. The germline gives CDR1 MNHNS, CDR2 SASEGT. The CDR3 consists of 13 residues. Here the CDR3 reads CASTHSPTDTQYF. The CDR3 bases are TGTGCCAGCACCCACAGTCCCACAGATACGCAGTATTTT.

The chain links TRBV11-2 to TRBJ2-2; 10 positions agree with TRBD2. CDR3 length: 16 amino acids. In germline, CDR1 is SGHAT, CDR2 FQNNGV. V shed 4 bases and J 1 base; nucleotides not matched to a gene: 3. The CDR3 DNA reads as TGTGCCAGCAGCTCCATAGCGGGAGGGAACACCGGGGAGCTGTTTTTT. It specifies CASSSIAGGNTGELFF. Variable domain in full (rest from reference TRBV11-2 and TRBJ2-2): EAGVAQSPRYKIIEKRQSVAFWCNPISGHATLYWYQQILGQGPKLLIQFQNNGVVDDSQLPKDRFSAERLKGVDSTLKIQPAKLEDSAVYLCASSSIAGGNTGELFFGEGSRLTVL.

The V and J genes are TRBV18 and TRBJ2-2; 7 bases map to TRBD1. The germline V gene has CDR1 KGHSH and CDR2 LQKENI. V was pared by 6 bases and J by 0 bases, with 7 bases of the junction left unmatched. The CDR3 covers 16 residues. CDR3 protein: CASSPRDRTNTGELFF. CDR3 DNA sequence: TGTGCCAGCTCCCCTCGGGACAGAACGAACACCGGGGAGCTGTTTTTT.

V gene TRBV2 combines with J gene TRBJ2-7, with a possible D match to TRBD2 (6 bases). CDR3 length: 14 amino acids. The ends were cut back, 4 bases at V and 0 bases at J, with 10 bases in the middle. Germline V gene sequence: CDR1 SNHLY, CDR2 FYNNEI. The CDR3 DNA follows: TGTGCCAGCAGTGTGGGCGGGAACTCCTACGAGCAGTACTTC. Its protein product is CASSVGGNSYEQYF.

This chain connects TRBV19 to TRBJ1-6; D is unclear. This CDR3 has 14 amino acids. Trimming took off 10 bases at V and 0 bases at J, with 10 bases between the two ends. Germline-derived CDR1 and CDR2 are LNHDA and SQIVND (reference sequence). CDR3 protein: CATSGSSYNSPLHF. The CDR3 DNA is TGTGCCACCTCCGGGAGCTCCTATAATTCACCCCTCCACTTT.

The J gene is TRBJ2-7, the V gene TRBV5-1, with D possibly TRBD2 on 5 matching bases. CDR3 length equals 15 residues. Germline-derived CDR1 and CDR2 are SGHRS and YFSETQ. Trimming took 8 bases from V and 3 from J, leaving 21 bases between them. The CDR3 DNA reads as TGCGCCAGGGGAATAGATCCCGAGGGTAACTACGAGCAGTACTTC. Its protein is CARGIDPEGNYEQYF.

The chain recombines TRBV6-5 with TRBJ2-7, with TRBD2 matching 8 bases. Germline assignment: CDR1 MNHEY and CDR2 SVGAGI. Germline trimming cut 0 bases from V and 7 bases from J; bases unmatched to any gene: 8. CDR3 length equals 15 residues. The CDR3 sequence: CASSYSSGSTGEQYF. CDR3 bases: TGTGCCAGCAGTTACTCAAGCGGGAGTACGGGGGAGCAGTACTTC.

The rearrangement uses TRBV6-5 and TRBJ2-5; TRBD2 is a possible D gene (6 bases). The CDR3 runs to 12 residues. Germline V gene data show CDR1 as MNHEY and CDR2 as SVGAGI. V gave up 4 bases and J gave up 7 bases, with 10 bases separating them. The CDR3 region is CASSLAVGTQYF. DNA of the CDR3: TGTGCCAGCAGTTTAGCGGTTGGGACCCAGTACTTC.

The CDR3 region is CASRLTAGSHGYTF. CDR3 DNA: TGTGCCAGCAGATTGACAGCGGGGAGCCATGGCTACACCTTC. V and J are TRBV27 and TRBJ1-2, with D tentatively TRBD1 (5 bases). The CDR3 loop spans 14 amino acids. Germline V gene sequence: CDR1 MNHEY, CDR2 SMNVEV (reference sequence). Trimming cost V 6 bases and J 6 bases, with 17 bases left between them.

V usage is TRBV7-2 and J usage is TRBJ1-4, with a possible D match to TRBD1 (5 bases). CDR3 size: 16 residues. The germline gives CDR1 SGHTA, CDR2 FQGNSA. Trimming removed 3 bases at V and 0 bases at J, with 11 bases between. In DNA form, the CDR3 reads TGTGCCAGCAGCTTTCAGGGCGCCGCAACTAATGAAAAACTGTTTTTT. Residues: CASSFQGAATNEKLFF. Complete variable domain (other parts from reference TRBV7-2 and TRBJ1-4): GAGVSQSPSNKVTEKGKDVELRCDPISGHTALYWYRQSLGQGLEFLIYFQGNSAPDKSGLPSDRFSAERTGGSVSTLTIQRTQQEDSAVYLCASSFQGAATNEKLFFGSGTQLSVL.

The rearrangement joins TRBV25-1 to TRBJ1-1, with D possibly matching TRBD1 (6 bases). V lost 4 bases and J 6 bases, leaving 18 bases between the germline ends. CDR3 length equals 15 residues. The germline CDR1 and CDR2 sequences are MGHDK and SYGVNS. CDR3 protein: CASSVAGLGASEAFF. The CDR3 DNA follows: TGTGCCAGCAGTGTCGCGGGGTTGGGGGCTTCTGAAGCTTTCTTT.

V and J are TRBV18 and TRBJ2-7; 8 bases are a match to TRBD2. The CDR3 runs to 15 residues. Unmatched junction bases numbered 7, after V lost 4 bases and J lost 2 bases. Germline V lookup: CDR1 KGHSH, CDR2 LQKENI. The CDR3 protein is CASSQASGSTYEQYF. The CDR3 nucleotides read TGTGCCAGCTCACAAGCAAGCGGGAGTACCTACGAGCAGTACTTC.

On this clone itself: Other DNA sequences in this sample translate to the same CDR3. The chain joins TRBV5-1 to TRBJ2-7, with 7 bases fitting TRBD2. V gave up 0 bases and J gave up 4 bases; unmatched junction bases: 7. The CDR3 has 15 residues. Germline-derived CDR1 and CDR2 are SGHRS and YFSETQ. CDR3 residues: CASSLGGGGPYEQYF. Here the CDR3 DNA reads TGCGCCAGCAGCTTGGGGGGGGGAGGGCCTTACGAGCAGTACTTC.

The chain carries TRBV7-9 and TRBJ2-7; maybe TRBD1 (5 bases). From germline, CDR1 is SEHNR and CDR2 FQNEAQ (reference sequence). The V gene lost 1 base and the J gene lost 2 bases, with 12 bases spanning the gap. CDR3 length equals 15 residues. The CDR3 is CASSLEGAPAYEQYF. The CDR3 DNA is TGTGCCAGCAGCTTAGAAGGGGCCCCCGCCTACGAGCAGTACTTC.

The chain uses TRBV9 and TRBJ2-5; 14 nucleotides agree with TRBD2. CDR3 length: 20 amino acids. V shed 4 bases and J 4 bases; nucleotides not matched to a gene: 18. The germline V gene has CDR1 SGDLS and CDR2 YYNGEE. The CDR3 sequence is CASSPTPEDLGLAGGETQYF. Written as DNA, the CDR3 is TGTGCCAGCAGCCCTACCCCTGAGGACCTTGGACTAGCGGGAGGAGAGACCCAGTACTTC.

This clone was seen more than once but under ten times. This chain connects TRBV19 to TRBJ1-2; TRBD1 might be the D (6 bases). Per germline, CDR1 LNHDA and CDR2 SQIVND (reference sequence). CDR3 length: 15 residues. The V end lost 3 bases, the J end lost 2 bases, and 13 bases lay between the germline ends. The CDR3 loop is CASSISPTGNYGYTF. DNA for the CDR3: TGTGCCAGTAGTATTTCTCCGACAGGAAACTATGGCTACACCTTC.

The rearrangement joins TRBV5-1 to TRBJ1-2, with D unclear. Germline V gene sequence: CDR1 SGHRS, CDR2 YFSETQ. The CDR3 runs 15 residues. The V end was cut by 4 bases, the J end by 0 bases, with 13 bases between. The CDR3 loop is CASSVAGGTNYGYTF. Written as DNA, the CDR3 is TGCGCCAGCAGCGTGGCAGGCGGGACTAACTATGGCTACACCTTC.

V usage is TRBV7-6 and J usage is TRBJ2-7; 12 bases are shared with TRBD1. The CDR3 is made up of 17 amino acids. Germline CDR1 reads SGHVS; CDR2 reads FNYEAQ. V dropped 0 bases and J dropped 5; count of bases not matched to a gene: 8. CDR3 DNA sequence: TGTGCCAGCAGCTTAGCGCTGGGGACAGGGGGCTTAAACGAGCAGTACTTC. Residues: CASSLALGTGGLNEQYF.

The chain couples TRBV18 to TRBJ2-7, with D unclear. Trimming removed 6 bases from V and 3 bases from J, with 9 bases in between. Per germline, CDR1 KGHSH and CDR2 LQKENI. The CDR3 has 12 residues. CDR3 nucleotides: TGTGCCAGCTCCAGTGGAAACTACGAGCAGTACTTC. Translating it yields CASSSGNYEQYF.

This chain joins TRBV6-4 and TRBJ1-1; a possible D gene is TRBD1 (5 bases). This CDR3 spans 15 amino acids. The V end was cut by 5 bases, the J end by 0 bases, with 13 bases between. Germline V gene sequence: CDR1 MRHNA, CDR2 SNTAGT. CDR3 bases: TGTGCCAGCAGTTACTTGGGGCCTCTGAACACTGAAGCTTTCTTT. Amino acid sequence: CASSYLGPLNTEAFF.

CDR3 sequence: CASSLEGGRRRSYEQYF. Here the CDR3 DNA reads TGTGCCAGCAGCTTAGAAGGCGGACGGCGGAGGTCCTACGAGCAGTACTTC. The chain employs TRBV11-3 and TRBJ2-7; D possibly corresponds to TRBD2 (5 bases). The germline V gene has CDR1 SGHNT and CDR2 YENEEA. The CDR3 has 17 residues. V was cut by 0 bases and J by 1 base, with 16 bases left in between. Combining the CDR3 with reference TRBV11-3 and TRBJ2-7 gives the whole variable domain EAGVVQSPRYKIIEKKQPVAFWCNPISGHNTLYWYLQNLGQGPELLIRYENEEAVDDSQLPKDRFSAERLKGVDSTLKIQPAELGDSAVYLCASSLEGGRRRSYEQYFGPGTRLTVT.

This clone was counted a single time. The J gene is TRBJ1-5, the V gene TRBV7-2; D is ambiguous. Trimming left V 5 bases short and J 1 base short, with 12 bases between. Per germline, CDR1 SGHTA and CDR2 FQGNSA. This CDR3 spans 15 amino acids. The CDR3 sequence: CASSAGYGSNQPQHF. Here the CDR3 DNA reads TGTGCCAGCAGCGCGGGCTATGGGAGCAATCAGCCCCAGCATTTT.

As DNA, the CDR3 is TGCAGCGTTGCCGAAGCGCGAAACACCATATATTTT. This encodes CSVAEARNTIYF. The chain recombines TRBV29-1 with TRBJ1-3, with D unclear. Between the trimmed V and J ends, which lost 4 bases and 5 bases, there was a span of 9 bases. Germline assignment: CDR1 SQVTM and CDR2 ANQGSEA. The CDR3 is 12 amino acids.

The rearrangement uses TRBV4-1 and TRBJ2-7; TRBD1 might be the D (6 bases). V lost 0 bases and J lost 2, with 14 bases in between. Germline V gene sequence: CDR1 MGHRA, CDR2 YSYEKL. The CDR3 is made up of 16 amino acids. The CDR3 nucleotides read TGCGCCAGCAGCCAAGATAACAGGGCGATCCCCTACGAGCAGTACTTC. Protein sequence: CASSQDNRAIPYEQYF.

The rearrangement joins TRBV12-5 to TRBJ1-1, with 7 nucleotides matching TRBD1. V trimming: 1 base; J trimming: 7 bases; junction bases outside the gene matches: 18. The CDR3 is 18 residues long. The germline CDR1 and CDR2 sequences are LGHNT and FRNRAP. The CDR3 bases are TGTGCTAGTGGTTTGGCCCTCGGCAGGGGAGGGGGCGGAAGTGAAGCTTTCTTT. This gives the protein CASGLALGRGGGGSEAFF.

This clone was counted once. The chain uses TRBV19 and TRBJ2-1; perhaps TRBD2 as D (6 bases). Between the trimmed V and J ends, which lost 4 bases and 5 bases, there was a span of 9 bases. The germline CDR1 and CDR2 sequences are LNHDA and SQIVND (reference sequence). The CDR3 loop spans 13 amino acids. The CDR3 coding sequence is TGTGCCAGTAGTACGCAGCGGGACAATGAGCAGTTCTTC. The encoded protein is CASSTQRDNEQFF.

This clone was seen once. The J gene is TRBJ1-1, the V gene TRBV19, with TRBD1 as a possible D gene (5 bases). From germline, CDR1 is LNHDA and CDR2 SQIVND (reference sequence). The length of the CDR3 is 15 residues. Between the trimmed V and J ends, which lost 4 bases and 3 bases, there was a span of 15 bases. The CDR3 nucleotides are TGTGCCAGTAGTAAGGGGAGGGAGAGGGACACTGAAGCTTTCTTT. Translation gives CASSKGRERDTEAFF.

The chain carries TRBV2 and TRBJ1-5; possibly TRBD1 for D (5 bases). Germline-derived CDR1 and CDR2 are SNHLY and FYNNEI. CDR3 length: 14 residues. V was trimmed by 4 bases and J by 0 bases, leaving 7 bases between them. The CDR3 region has the DNA TGTGCCAGCAGTGGGACAAATAGCAATCAGCCCCAGCATTTT. Protein sequence: CASSGTNSNQPQHF.